Below, 27 T cell receptor beta chains from the same sample are listed, as sequenced in a study of vaccination and CD4 T cells after COVID-19. An Oncomine TCR Beta short-read assay was used to sequence the DNA from cultured CD4+ T cells. MiXCR was run by TCRdb on the PCR reads, yielding one entry per CDR3 protein. The table shows about 14,000 distinct CDR3 sequences, with approximately 26% occurring only once. What these receptors recognize is not known. Stated treatment: approximately nine-day PBMC culture with coronavirus spike peptide pools or control peptides (ViraFEST assay). Sequencing input: cultured CD4+ T cells from blood. These receptors were collected from a human donor with COVID-19.

This clonotype was observed a few times. V gene TRBV18 combines with J gene TRBJ1-5; D is unclear. There are 15 residues in the CDR3. CDR1 KGHSH and CDR2 LQKENI come from the germline V gene. The V end was cut by 2 bases, the J end by 0 bases, with 8 bases between. The CDR3 loop reads CASSPGLYSNQPQHF. The CDR3 nucleotides read TGTGCCAGCTCACCAGGGCTATATAGCAATCAGCCCCAGCATTTT.

The chain recombines TRBV9 with TRBJ1-6, with D possibly TRBD1 on 5 matching bases. Trimming cost V 0 bases and J 7 bases, with 11 bases left between them. Germline V lookup: CDR1 SGDLS, CDR2 YYNGEE. The CDR3 is 15 residues long. This chain's CDR3 is CASSVGNRRNSPLHF. The CDR3, as DNA: TGTGCCAGCAGCGTAGGAAACAGGAGAAATTCACCCCTCCACTTT. The whole variable domain, filled in from reference TRBV9 and TRBJ1-6, reads DSGVTQTPKHLITATGQRVTLRCSPRSGDLSVYWYQQSLDQGLQFLIQYYNGEERAKGNILERFSAQQFPDLHSELNLSSLELGDSALYFCASSVGNRRNSPLHFGNGTRLTVT.

The chain uses TRBV5-1 and TRBJ1-1; D gene ambiguous. This CDR3 spans 13 amino acids. The germline CDR1 and CDR2 sequences are SGHRS and YFSETQ. Trimming removed 5 bases from V and 2 bases from J, with 10 bases in between. The CDR3 DNA sequence: TGCGCCAGCAGTTATTCAGCAAACACTGAAGCTTTCTTT. Its protein product is CASSYSANTEAFF.

The gene calls are TRBV18 and TRBJ1-3; D is uncertain. The CDR3 covers 15 residues. V was pared by 8 bases and J by 2 bases, with 16 bases between. Germline CDR1 KGHSH, CDR2 LQKENI. The CDR3 sequence is CASAAGIEPGNTIYF. The CDR3 DNA reads TGTGCCAGCGCTGCCGGGATTGAACCTGGAAACACCATATATTTT.

This clonotype has a handful of counts. This chain uses TRBV11-1 with TRBJ1-2; 8 bases align to TRBD1. CDR1 is SGHAT and CDR2 is FQDESV in the germline V gene (reference sequence). The CDR3 totals 15 residues. J gave up 2 bases and V 2 bases, and 4 bases lay outside the gene matches. DNA of the CDR3: TGTGCCAGCAGCTTAAATCAGGGGGCGAACTATGGCTACACCTTC. Residues: CASSLNQGANYGYTF.

This clonotype occurred a few times. This sequence joins TRBV29-1 and TRBJ2-1; 7 bases are a match to TRBD1. V was pared by 8 bases and J by 5 bases, with 0 bases of the junction left unmatched. This CDR3 region has 10 residues. The germline CDR1 and CDR2 sequences are SQVTM and ANQGSEA. CDR3 bases: TGCAGCACAGGGGACAATGAGCAGTTCTTC. Translation gives CSTGDNEQFF.

This clonotype has just a few counts. The rearrangement uses TRBV11-3 and TRBJ2-2, with 7 nucleotides matching TRBD1. Germline V gene data show CDR1 as SGHNT and CDR2 as YENEEA. The CDR3 is 16 amino acids. Trimming cost V 4 bases and J 3 bases; bases outside gene matches: 8. The CDR3 DNA sequence: TGTGCCAGCAGCTCAACAGGGGTTCTCCACACCGGGGAGCTGTTTTTT. Translated: CASSSTGVLHTGELFF.

There are a few counts of this clonotype. J is TRBJ1-2 and V is TRBV5-4; D is unresolved. Trimming cost V 4 bases and J 4 bases, with 14 bases left between them. The CDR3 spans 14 residues. Germline V gene sequence: CDR1 SGHNT, CDR2 YYREEE (reference sequence). CDR3 in amino acids: CASSRLQSFYGYTF. The CDR3 nucleotides read TGTGCCAGCAGCAGACTGCAGTCCTTCTATGGCTACACCTTC.

The CDR3 protein is CASSDGQMNTEAFF. The CDR3 coding sequence is TGCGCCAGCAGTGACGGACAGATGAACACTGAAGCTTTCTTT. The V call is TRBV10-1, the J call TRBJ1-1; a weak D match, TRBD1 (6 bases). There are 14 residues in the CDR3. V shed 3 bases and J shed 0 bases, with 8 bases lying between them. Looked up from germline, CDR1 is WNHNN and CDR2 is SYGVQD (reference sequence).

The rearrangement uses TRBV7-2 and TRBJ2-3, with 13 bases lining up with TRBD2. Unmatched junction bases numbered 12, after V lost 5 bases and J lost 4 bases. In germline, CDR1 is SGHTA, CDR2 FQGNSA. The CDR3 is 18 residues long. The CDR3 is CASSPRLAGGIMADTQYF. For the CDR3, the DNA is TGTGCCAGCAGCCCGAGACTAGCGGGGGGTATAATGGCAGATACGCAGTATTTT.

The table lists this clonotype with a few counts. V and J are TRBV20-1 and TRBJ1-5; D not certain. Germline-derived CDR1 and CDR2 are DFQATT and SNEGSKA (reference sequence). The CDR3 loop spans 14 amino acids. The V end lost 4 bases, the J end lost 4 bases, and 14 bases lay between the germline ends. The CDR3 region has the DNA TGCAGTGCTAACGTAGACGGTAGAAATCAGCCCCAGCATTTT. This gives the protein CSANVDGRNQPQHF.

The chain has TRBV6-2 or TRBV6-3 and TRBJ1-1; D is ambiguous. V gave up 6 bases and J gave up 4 bases, with 12 bases separating them. The CDR3 has 13 amino acids. CDR1 is MNHEY, CDR2 SVGEGT, per germline. The CDR3 loop is CASSPSEGTEAFF. The DNA of the CDR3 is TGTGCCAGCAGCCCCTCCGAGGGCACTGAAGCTTTCTTT.

V usage is TRBV10-2 and J usage is TRBJ1-5, with D possibly matching TRBD1 (6 bases). Germline assignment: CDR1 WSHSY and CDR2 SAAADI. The CDR3 loop spans 14 amino acids. V lost 6 bases and J 6 bases, leaving 15 bases between the germline ends. The CDR3 here is CASRPAGGPQPQHF. Here the CDR3 DNA reads TGCGCCAGCAGGCCGGCCGGGGGCCCTCAGCCCCAGCATTTT.

The chain couples TRBV20-1 to TRBJ1-2; D is uncertain. The CDR3 extends over 14 amino acids. The germline V and J ends were trimmed by 0 bases and 8 bases, with 16 bases remaining between them. The germline CDR1 and CDR2 sequences are DFQATT and SNEGSKA (reference sequence). Here the CDR3 reads CSARDALAVGGYTF. CDR3 in DNA: TGCAGTGCTAGAGATGCCTTAGCAGTTGGGGGCTACACCTTC.

The CDR3 here is CASSQVRGQYNSPLHF. For the CDR3, the DNA is TGTGCCAGCAGCCAAGTTCGTGGACAGTATAATTCACCCCTCCACTTT. The chain recombines TRBV14 with TRBJ1-6; maybe TRBD1 (6 bases). From germline, CDR1 is SGHDN and CDR2 FVKESK. With 1 base removed from V and 4 bases from J, the gap between germline ends came to 11 bases. CDR3 length: 16 amino acids. The full variable domain, its missing parts supplied by reference TRBV14 and TRBJ1-6, is EAGVTQFPSHSVIEKGQTVTLRCDPISGHDNLYWYRRVMGKEIKFLLHFVKESKQDESGMPNNRFLAERTGGTYSTLKVQPAELEDSGVYFCASSQVRGQYNSPLHFGNGTRLTVT.

V is TRBV28 and J is TRBJ1-4, with unresolved D. Trimming shortened V by 4 bases and J by 8 bases, and 20 bases separated the two germline ends. CDR3 length equals 16 residues. The germline V gene has CDR1 MDHEN and CDR2 SYDVKM. The CDR3 DNA sequence: TGTGCCAGCAGTTCAACCACCGGGTACCCTAGGGAAAAACTGTTTTTT. Its protein is CASSSTTGYPREKLFF.

The sample holds a few counts of this clonotype. The chain recombines TRBV27 with TRBJ1-2; tentatively, D is TRBD1 (6 bases). CDR3 length: 15 amino acids. Between the trimmed V and J ends, which lost 3 bases and 4 bases, there was a span of 15 bases. CDR1 and CDR2 from the germline V gene are MNHEY and SMNVEV (reference sequence). CDR3 sequence: CASSFSRGESYGYTF. The CDR3 DNA is TGTGCCAGCAGTTTCTCCAGGGGCGAGAGCTATGGCTACACCTTC.

The chain uses TRBV27 and TRBJ2-6; D gene unclear. The CDR3 length is 16 residues. V lost 3 bases to trimming and J lost 0 bases, with 9 bases between them. Germline V gene sequence: CDR1 MNHEY, CDR2 SMNVEV (reference sequence). CDR3 region: CASSFFGVSGANVLTF. The DNA for the CDR3 is TGTGCCAGCAGTTTCTTTGGAGTCTCTGGGGCCAACGTCCTGACTTTC.

This clonotype was detected only a few times. This chain links TRBV11-2 with TRBJ2-5, with D possibly matching TRBD2 (6 bases). Germline V CDR1 and CDR2: SGHAT, FQNNGV. CDR3 length equals 15 residues. Trimming stripped 1 base from V and 5 bases from J, with 14 bases between. CDR3 region: CASSLGYTGGETQYF. The CDR3 nucleotides read TGTGCCAGCAGCTTAGGCTACACAGGAGGGGAGACCCAGTACTTC.

This clonotype was observed a single time. The chain recombines TRBV7-2 with TRBJ2-7, with 9 bases matching TRBD1. The ends lost 0 bases at V and 0 bases at J; junction bases unmatched: 3. The germline gives CDR1 SGHTA, CDR2 FQGNSA. CDR3 length: 16 amino acids. Here the CDR3 DNA reads TGTGCCAGCAGCTTAGCCGGACAGGGGAGCTCCTACGAGCAGTACTTC. Protein: CASSLAGQGSSYEQYF. The complete variable domain, with remaining parts taken from reference TRBV7-2 and TRBJ2-7, reads GAGVSQSPSNKVTEKGKDVELRCDPISGHTALYWYRQSLGQGLEFLIYFQGNSAPDKSGLPSDRFSAERTGGSVSTLTIQRTQQEDSAVYLCASSLAGQGSSYEQYFGPGTRLTVT.

The genes are TRBV12-3 or TRBV12-4 and TRBJ1-5, with 9 bases fitting TRBD1. V lost 4 bases, J lost 7 bases, and 5 bases stayed unmatched. This CDR3 comprises 14 residues. CDR3 bases: TGTGCCAGCAGTTCGCGACAGGGGGGGCAGCCCCAGCATTTT. The encoded protein is CASSSRQGGQPQHF.

The chain couples TRBV5-5 to TRBJ1-2; unclear D gene. CDR1 is SGHKS, CDR2 YYEKEE, per germline (reference sequence). V lost 0 bases and J 4 bases, leaving 10 bases between the germline ends. The CDR3 contains 14 residues. In DNA form, the CDR3 reads TGTGCCAGCAGCTTGGTTCCGGGCCCCTATGGCTACACCTTC. This translates into CASSLVPGPYGYTF.

The rearrangement links TRBV10-2 to TRBJ1-1; D is possibly TRBD1 (5 bases). This CDR3 has 12 amino acids. Per germline, CDR1 WSHSY and CDR2 SAAADI. Deletions cut 11 bases from V and 4 bases from J, with 14 bases between. The CDR3 loop is CAARDGGTEAFF. The CDR3 bases are TGCGCCGCTCGGGACGGCGGCACTGAAGCTTTCTTT.

The chain recombines TRBV5-1 with TRBJ2-1, with 13 bases identical to TRBD2. Trimming removed 4 bases from V and 5 bases from J; junction bases left unmatched: 3. The CDR3 extends over 15 amino acids. The germline V gene has CDR1 SGHRS and CDR2 YFSETQ. The CDR3 DNA reads as TGCGCCAGCAGCCCGGGACTAGCGGGGAACAATGAGCAGTTCTTC. It specifies CASSPGLAGNNEQFF.

This clonotype came up a few times. The chain combines TRBV6-5 with TRBJ1-2; TRBD1 matches at 7 bases. Germline CDR1 and CDR2: MNHEY and SVGAGI. The CDR3 spans 15 residues. V shed 0 bases, J shed 6 bases, and the junction held 7 bases outside the gene matches. The CDR3 nucleotides are TGTGCCAGCAGTTACTCGTTGGGGCAGGGGGATGGCTACACCTTC. Translated, it gives CASSYSLGQGDGYTF.

This clonotype was found a few times. The rearrangement uses TRBV7-8 and TRBJ2-1, with TRBD1 identical over 9 bases. From germline, CDR1 is SGHVS and CDR2 FQNEAQ. The CDR3 has 15 residues. Losses at the gene ends were 5 bases for V and 10 bases for J; bases not matched to a gene: 12. The CDR3 region has the DNA TGTGCCAGCAGCCCTCCGGGACAGGGAAGTTGGGAGCAGTTCTTC. This codes for CASSPPGQGSWEQFF.

This clonotype is categorized as medium-sized. This rearrangement joins TRBV6-4 to TRBJ1-6, with 7 nucleotides matching TRBD1. Germline values: CDR1 MRHNA, CDR2 SNTAGT. V was pared by 2 bases and J by 8 bases, with 3 bases of the junction left unmatched. The CDR3 runs to 14 residues. CDR3 in DNA: TGTGCCAGCAGTGACGGCAGGGGGGATTCACCCCTCCACTTT. As protein: CASSDGRGDSPLHF.